Sequencing of this TCR beta chain was carried out in a study of HIV-infected patients and healthy controls. Alpha and beta constant-region primers primed reverse transcription of about 500 ng RNA. Each of the alpha and beta chains got its own library through chain-specific third strand synthesis with indices. TCRdb re-analysed the 5' RACE reads in MiXCR, keeping a single row per CDR3 protein. Of under 10,000 distinct CDR3 sequences in the sample, roughly 5.8% are singletons; the top ten hold 6.5% to 8.5%. All unsorted peripheral T cells were captured because whole blood was used without fractionation. The CDR3 extends over 15 amino acids. CDR1 is SGHTA, CDR2 FQGNSA, per germline. V was pared by 0 bases and J by 6 bases, with 12 bases between. Note on this clonotype: The target antigen is unknown.

Study-wide results and limits: The study did not determine the donors' HLA types.

Sequencing used blood. The clonotype was recovered from an adult in good health. The chain recombines TRBV7-2 with TRBJ2-1, with a weak D call TRBD2 (5 bases). CDR3 sequence (DNA): TGTGCCAGCAGCTTAGCTAGTCTAGCAGGCAATGAGCAGTTCTTC. Its protein is CASSLASLAGNEQFF.